This is a list of T cell receptor beta chains from one sample in a study of T-cell reconstitution after alpha-beta-depleted transplantation in children. TCRdb analysed the PCR reads with MiXCR anew, one entry per CDR3 protein. The sample lists around 500,000 distinct CDR3 sequences; around an eighth were seen once. Specimen: PBMCs from the stem cell graft donor, collected from the stem cell graft. Source of these receptors: a human donor who donated a stem cell graft to a child with combined immunodeficiency. Each CDR3 is given with its conserved first and last residue.

j_gene | v_gene | CDR3aa
TRBJ2-3 | TRBV2 | CASGGRKITDTQYF
TRBJ2-7 | TRBV4-2 | CASSLQRGSYYEQYF
TRBJ1-4 | TRBV7-9 | CASSLGITNEKLFF
TRBJ2-2 | TRBV7-7 | CASSLLLTGELFF
TRBJ2-1 | TRBV19 | CASSILGPYNEQFF
TRBJ2-3 | TRBV7-8 | CASSQTGSGQIRDTQYF
TRBJ2-1 | TRBV27 | CASSPYGTGGRNEQFF
TRBJ2-7 | TRBV30 | CAWRRDTYEQYF
TRBJ2-2 | TRBV7-9 | CASGYSGTNTGELFF
TRBJ2-1 | TRBV9 | CASSVASGRDNSYNEQFF
TRBJ1-6 | TRBV12-3/TRBV12-4 | CASSPGQGRRPLHF
TRBJ2-7 | TRBV2 | CASSIFGEQYF
TRBJ1-2 | TRBV6-2/TRBV6-3 | CASSPAGHSEGDYGYTF
TRBJ2-2 | TRBV9 | CASSIAPSVAGELFF
TRBJ2-1 | TRBV10-2 | CASSENLRLAGVREQFF
TRBJ1-1 | TRBV12-3/TRBV12-4 | CASGRLGNTEAFF
TRBJ2-5 | TRBV4-2 | CASSQGGSGMKTQYF
TRBJ2-1 | TRBV6-5 | CASRDRGVEQFF
TRBJ2-7 | TRBV13 | CASSLVAGVSYEQYF
TRBJ2-1 | TRBV11-2 | CASSLGTAKYNEQFF
TRBJ2-1 | TRBV27 | CASRTGGDNEQFF
TRBJ2-2 | TRBV5-1 | CASSTRQGSSGELFF
TRBJ2-3 | TRBV6-5 | CASRGGQGAPDTQYF
TRBJ2-5 | TRBV12-3/TRBV12-4 | CASSFPGTEKSAQYF
TRBJ2-1 | TRBV20-1 | CSVSWGARDEQFF
TRBJ2-7 | TRBV10-3 | CAISQTGEQYF
TRBJ2-1 | TRBV11-1 | CASSLYSSYNEQFF
TRBJ2-1 | TRBV6-1 | CAGSLGGGEQFF
TRBJ1-6 | TRBV11-2 | CASSTKRHLSPLHF
TRBJ2-2 | TRBV7-7 | CASSPSLAVRTGELFF
TRBJ2-1 | TRBV6-5 | CASSLTVGLGEQFF
TRBJ2-3 | TRBV5-5 | CASSMEPGEGTDTQYF
TRBJ2-4 | TRBV12-3/TRBV12-4 | CASSLGAGKNIQYF
TRBJ1-5 | TRBV5-1 | CASRPGTGGSQPQHF
TRBJ1-1 | TRBV27 | CASSSPIFEGNTEAFF
TRBJ2-3 | TRBV5-1 | CASSLGLTSGVPDTQYF
TRBJ2-2 | TRBV10-3 | CAISELRAGGELFF
TRBJ1-4 | TRBV28 | CASSPSQGLIEKLFF
TRBJ2-2 | TRBV6-1 | CASSALAGETGELFF
TRBJ2-7 | TRBV5-6 | CASSLEAPYEQYF
TRBJ1-5 | TRBV28 | CASSLRQGKPQHF
TRBJ2-7 | TRBV12-3/TRBV12-4 | CASSVRDRQYF
TRBJ1-2 | TRBV12-3/TRBV12-4 | CASSLAGYYGYTF
TRBJ2-3 | TRBV12-3/TRBV12-4 | CASSPKMDTQYF
TRBJ2-5 | TRBV18 | CASSRARETQYF
TRBJ2-7 | TRBV14 | CASSQGYIYRGAYEQYF
TRBJ2-4 | TRBV12-3/TRBV12-4 | CASSPARENIQYF
TRBJ2-7 | TRBV4-1 | CASSPRASGYEQYF
TRBJ2-2 | TRBV12-3/TRBV12-4 | CASSFGGTGELFF
TRBJ2-5 | TRBV14 | CASSKGFNQETQYF
TRBJ2-2 | TRBV5-1 | CATRGQGLAGELFF
TRBJ2-7 | TRBV11-1 | CASGRAFPYEQYF
TRBJ2-4 | TRBV2 | CASSIRGQVGGNIQYF
TRBJ2-5 | TRBV2 | CASRGDPGETQYF